This TCR beta chain emerged from a study of control samples from healthy donors and cancer patients. The length of the CDR3 is 16 residues. The ends were cut back, 3 bases at V and 4 bases at J, with 15 bases in the middle. CDR1 and CDR2 (germline): KGHDR, SFDVKD. TCRdb's table, derived via immunoSEQ multiplex PCR, lists solely in-frame clones and lacks some. This sample has roughly 130,000 clones, with approximately 89% found just once. The sequence was collected from a man between 18 and 35 years old in good health. The sequenced sample consisted of blood. The V and J genes are TRBV24-1 and TRBJ1-3; D not resolved. DNA of the CDR3: TGTGCCACCAGTGATCCCCATCCGGGTTACGGAAACACCATATATTTT. Amino acids: CATSDPHPGYGNTIYF.